This TCR beta chain was obtained from a study of shared clonotypes between healthy human individuals. The method was immunoSEQ multiplex PCR; TCRdb's version includes in-frame clones alone and lacks a portion of them. The table includes about 470,000 clones, roughly 77% detected once. Germline V gene data show CDR1 as ENHRY and CDR2 as SYGVKD. The V end lost 10 bases, the J end lost 7 bases, and 10 bases lay between the germline ends. The CDR3 sequence is 11 residues long. This receptor was obtained from a woman in her thirties or forties in good health. Some clones in this sample may be carry-over from other donors' samples. Sequencing was carried out using PBMCs. The gene calls are TRBV10-3 and TRBJ1-4; no clear D. The CDR3 nucleotides are TGTGCCACGACAACGGGTGAAAAACTGTTTTTT. Translating it yields CATTTGEKLFF.